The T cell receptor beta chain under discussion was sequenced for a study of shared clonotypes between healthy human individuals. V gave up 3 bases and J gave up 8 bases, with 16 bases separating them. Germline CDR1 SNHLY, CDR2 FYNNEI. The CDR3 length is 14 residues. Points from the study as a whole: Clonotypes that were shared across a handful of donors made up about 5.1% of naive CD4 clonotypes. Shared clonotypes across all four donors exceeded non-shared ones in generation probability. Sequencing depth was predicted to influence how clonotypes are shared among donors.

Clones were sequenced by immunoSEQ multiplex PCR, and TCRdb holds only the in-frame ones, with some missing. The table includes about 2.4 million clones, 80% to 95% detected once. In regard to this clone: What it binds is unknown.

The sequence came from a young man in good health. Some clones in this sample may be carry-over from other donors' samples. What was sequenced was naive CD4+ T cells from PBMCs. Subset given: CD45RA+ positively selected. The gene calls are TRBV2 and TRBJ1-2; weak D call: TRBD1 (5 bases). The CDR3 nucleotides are TGTGCCAGCAGTGACGGGGGACGCACTTCGGGCTACACCTTC. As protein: CASSDGGRTSGYTF.